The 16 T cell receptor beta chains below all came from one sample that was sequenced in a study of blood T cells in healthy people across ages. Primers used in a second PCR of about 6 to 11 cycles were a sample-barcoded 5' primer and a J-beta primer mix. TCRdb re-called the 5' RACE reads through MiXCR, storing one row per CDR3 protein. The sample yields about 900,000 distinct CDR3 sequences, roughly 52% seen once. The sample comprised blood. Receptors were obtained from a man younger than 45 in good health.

The DNA of the CDR3 is TGTGCCAGCCGCGAGAGGGGGGTAGGCACTGAGCAGTTCTTC. Its protein product is CASRERGVGTEQFF. V gene TRBV6-5 combines with J gene TRBJ2-1; D could derive from TRBD1 or TRBD2 (6 bases each). The CDR3 totals 14 residues. Germline V gene lookup returns CDR1 MNHEY and CDR2 SVGAGI. V lost 8 bases to trimming and J lost 9 bases, with 20 bases between them.

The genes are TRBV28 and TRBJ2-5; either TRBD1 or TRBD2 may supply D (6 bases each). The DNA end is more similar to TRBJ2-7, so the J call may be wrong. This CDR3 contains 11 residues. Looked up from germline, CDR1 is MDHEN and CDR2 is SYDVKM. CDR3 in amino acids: CASERGDEQYF. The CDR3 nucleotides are TGTGCCAGCGAGAGGGGGGACGAGCAGTACTTC.

In DNA form, the CDR3 reads TGCAGTGCTAGAGACCATAGCGGGATGAGCTACGAGCAGTACTTC. It codes for CSARDHSGMSYEQYF. V gene TRBV20-1 combines with J gene TRBJ2-5; 8 nucleotides align to TRBD2. The J call may be incorrect, as the DNA end agrees better with TRBJ2-7. CDR3 size: 15 residues. Germline-derived CDR1 and CDR2 are DFQATT and SNEGSKA (reference sequence).

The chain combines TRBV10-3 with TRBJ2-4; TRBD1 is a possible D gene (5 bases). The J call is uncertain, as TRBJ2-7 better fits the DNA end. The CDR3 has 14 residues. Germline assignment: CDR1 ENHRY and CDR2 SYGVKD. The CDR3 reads CAISEVDTYYEQYF. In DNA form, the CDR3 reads TGTGCCATCAGTGAGGTGGACACATACTACGAGCAGTACTTC.

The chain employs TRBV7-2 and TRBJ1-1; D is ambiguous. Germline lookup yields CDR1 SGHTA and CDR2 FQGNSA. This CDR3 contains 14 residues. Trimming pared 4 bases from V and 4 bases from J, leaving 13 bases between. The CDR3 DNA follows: TGTGCCAGCAGCTCGGACGACCGGGGCACTGAAGCTTTCTTT. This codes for CASSSDDRGTEAFF. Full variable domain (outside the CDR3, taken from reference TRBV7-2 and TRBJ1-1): GAGVSQSPSNKVTEKGKDVELRCDPISGHTALYWYRQSLGQGLEFLIYFQGNSAPDKSGLPSDRFSAERTGGSVSTLTIQRTQQEDSAVYLCASSSDDRGTEAFFGQGTRLTVV.

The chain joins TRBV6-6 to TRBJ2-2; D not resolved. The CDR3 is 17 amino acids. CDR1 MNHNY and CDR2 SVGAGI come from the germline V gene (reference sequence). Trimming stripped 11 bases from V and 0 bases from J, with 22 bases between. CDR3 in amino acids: CASSRVEGIANTGELFF. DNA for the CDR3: TGTGCCTCCAGCAGAGTGGAAGGAATCGCGAACACCGGGGAGCTGTTTTTT.

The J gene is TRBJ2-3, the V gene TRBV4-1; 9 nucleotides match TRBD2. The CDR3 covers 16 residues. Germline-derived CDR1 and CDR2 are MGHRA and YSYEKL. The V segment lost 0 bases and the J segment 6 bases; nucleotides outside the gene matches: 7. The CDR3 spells CASSQDISGGGDTQYF. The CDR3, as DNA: TGCGCCAGCAGCCAAGATATTAGCGGGGGAGGGGATACGCAGTATTTT.

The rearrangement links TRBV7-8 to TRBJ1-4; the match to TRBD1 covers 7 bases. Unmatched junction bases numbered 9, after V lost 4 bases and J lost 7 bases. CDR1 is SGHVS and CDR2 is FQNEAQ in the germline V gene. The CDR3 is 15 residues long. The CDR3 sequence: CASSSSTGWGEKLFF. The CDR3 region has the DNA TGTGCCAGCAGCTCCTCGACAGGGTGGGGTGAAAAACTGTTTTTT.

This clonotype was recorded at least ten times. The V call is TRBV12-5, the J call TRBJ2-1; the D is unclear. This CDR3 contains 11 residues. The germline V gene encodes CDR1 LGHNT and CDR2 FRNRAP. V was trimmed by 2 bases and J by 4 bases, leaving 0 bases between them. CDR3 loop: CASGLYNEQFF. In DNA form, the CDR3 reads TGTGCTAGTGGTTTGTACAATGAGCAGTTCTTC.

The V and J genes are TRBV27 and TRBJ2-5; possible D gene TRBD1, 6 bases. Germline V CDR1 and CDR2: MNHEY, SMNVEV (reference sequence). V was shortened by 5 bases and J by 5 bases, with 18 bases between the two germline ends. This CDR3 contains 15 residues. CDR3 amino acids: CASSPTDSLGETQYF. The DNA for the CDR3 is TGTGCCAGCAGTCCGACGGACAGCCTGGGGGAGACCCAGTACTTC.

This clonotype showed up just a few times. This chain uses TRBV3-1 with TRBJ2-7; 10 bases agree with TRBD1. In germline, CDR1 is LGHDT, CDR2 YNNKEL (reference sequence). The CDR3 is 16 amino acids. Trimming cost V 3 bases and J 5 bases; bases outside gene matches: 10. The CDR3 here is CASSHEGQGRIHEQYF. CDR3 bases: TGTGCCAGCAGCCATGAGGGACAGGGGCGAATCCACGAGCAGTACTTC.

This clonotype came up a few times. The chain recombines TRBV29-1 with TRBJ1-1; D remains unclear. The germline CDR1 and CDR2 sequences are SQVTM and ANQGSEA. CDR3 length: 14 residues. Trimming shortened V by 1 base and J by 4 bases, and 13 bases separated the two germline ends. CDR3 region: CSVEGTARPTEAFF. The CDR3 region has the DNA TGCAGCGTTGAAGGCACCGCTCGCCCCACTGAAGCTTTCTTT.

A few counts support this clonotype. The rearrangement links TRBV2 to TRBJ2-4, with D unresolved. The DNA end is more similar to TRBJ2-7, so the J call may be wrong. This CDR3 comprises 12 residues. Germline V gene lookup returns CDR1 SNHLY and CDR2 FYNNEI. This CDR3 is CASSEGLYEQYF. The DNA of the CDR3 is TGTGCCAGCAGTGAAGGTCTTTACGAGCAGTACTTC.

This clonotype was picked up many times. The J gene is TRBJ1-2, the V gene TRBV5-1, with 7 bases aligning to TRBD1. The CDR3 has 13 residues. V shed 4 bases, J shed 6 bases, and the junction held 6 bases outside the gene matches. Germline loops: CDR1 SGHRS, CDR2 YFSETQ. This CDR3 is CASSPQGVDGYTF. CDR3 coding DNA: TGCGCCAGCAGCCCCCAGGGGGTTGATGGCTACACCTTC. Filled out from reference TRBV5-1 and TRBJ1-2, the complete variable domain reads KAGVTQTPRYLIKTRGQQVTLSCSPISGHRSVSWYQQTPGQGLQFLFEYFSETQRNKGNFPGRFSGRQFSNSRSEMNVSTLELGDSALYLCASSPQGVDGYTFGSGTRLTVV.

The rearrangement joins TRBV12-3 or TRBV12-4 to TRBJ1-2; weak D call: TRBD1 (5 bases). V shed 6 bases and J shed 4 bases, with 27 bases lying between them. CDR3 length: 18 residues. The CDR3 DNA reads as TGTGCCAGCAGCCCCCGAAGGCAGGGAGTTAGTTGGAGCTATGGCTACACCTTC. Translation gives CASSPRRQGVSWSYGYTF.

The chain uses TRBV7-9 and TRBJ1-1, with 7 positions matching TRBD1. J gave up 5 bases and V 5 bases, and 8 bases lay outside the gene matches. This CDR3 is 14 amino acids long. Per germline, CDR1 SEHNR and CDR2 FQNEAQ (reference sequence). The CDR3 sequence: CASSHPGGRTEAFF. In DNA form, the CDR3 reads TGTGCCAGCAGCCATCCAGGGGGGAGGACTGAAGCTTTCTTT.